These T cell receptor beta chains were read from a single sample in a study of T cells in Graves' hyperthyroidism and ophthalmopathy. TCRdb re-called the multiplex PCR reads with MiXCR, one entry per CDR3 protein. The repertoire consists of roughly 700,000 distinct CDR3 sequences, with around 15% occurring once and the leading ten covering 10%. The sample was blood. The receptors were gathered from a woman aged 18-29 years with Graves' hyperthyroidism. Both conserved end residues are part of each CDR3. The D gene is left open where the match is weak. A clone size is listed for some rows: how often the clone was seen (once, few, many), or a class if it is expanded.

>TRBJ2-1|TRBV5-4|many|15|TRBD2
CASSWTSGDYNEQFF
TGTGCCAGCAGCTGGACTAGCGGAGACTACAATGAGCAGTTCTTC
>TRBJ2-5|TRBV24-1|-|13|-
CATSDLVEGTQYF
TGTGCCACCAGTGATCTGGTAGAAGGGACCCAGTACTTC
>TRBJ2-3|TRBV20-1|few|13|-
CSAKAVVTDTQYF
TGCAGTGCTAAAGCCGTAGTAACAGATACGCAGTATTTT
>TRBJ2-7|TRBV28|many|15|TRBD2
CASSFLGTSFYEQYF
TGTGCCAGCAGTTTTTTAGGGACTAGCTTCTACGAGCAGTACTTC
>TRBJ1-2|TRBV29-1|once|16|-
CSVEGGSFLANYGYTF
TGCAGCGTTGAGGGGGGAAGCTTTTTGGCTAACTATGGCTACACCTTC
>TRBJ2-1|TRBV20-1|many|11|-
CSARGSNEQFF
TGCAGTGCTAGAGGCTCCAATGAGCAGTTCTTC
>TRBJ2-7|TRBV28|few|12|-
CASRVGQYEQYF
TGTGCCAGCAGGGTTGGACAGTACGAGCAGTACTTC
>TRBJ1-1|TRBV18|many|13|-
CASSPVVNTEAFF
TGTGCCAGCTCACCGGTTGTGAACACTGAAGCTTTCTTT
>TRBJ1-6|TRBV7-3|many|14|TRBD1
CASSHRDRSSPLHF
TGTGCCAGCAGCCACCGGGACAGGAGTTCACCCCTCCACTTT
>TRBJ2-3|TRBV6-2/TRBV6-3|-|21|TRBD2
CASSYSGQRGLAGGSTDTQYF
TGTGCCAGCAGTTACTCGGGGCAGCGAGGGCTAGCGGGGGGATCGACAGATACGCAGTATTTT
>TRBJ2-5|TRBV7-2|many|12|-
CASSLGQRTQYF
TGTGCCAGCAGCTTAGGGCAGAGGACCCAGTACTTC
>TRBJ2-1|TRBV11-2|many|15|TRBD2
CASSVGLAGGNEQFF
TGTGCCAGCAGCGTAGGACTAGCGGGAGGGAATGAGCAGTTCTTC
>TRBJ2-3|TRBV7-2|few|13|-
CASSFPGPDTQYF
TGTGCCAGCAGCTTTCCAGGTCCAGATACGCAGTATTTT
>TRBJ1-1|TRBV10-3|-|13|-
CAISGSSNTEAFF
TGTGCCATCAGTGGTTCGAGTAACACTGAAGCTTTCTTT
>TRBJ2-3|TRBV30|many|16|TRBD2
CAWSLGLAASTDTQYF
TGTGCCTGGAGTCTCGGACTAGCTGCCAGCACAGATACGCAGTATTTT
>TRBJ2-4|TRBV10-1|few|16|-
CASSESGGAGKNIQYF
TGCGCCAGCAGTGAGTCCGGGGGCGCCGGCAAAAACATTCAGTACTTC
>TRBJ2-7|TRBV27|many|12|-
CASSFPRGEQYF
TGTGCCAGCAGCTTTCCGAGGGGCGAGCAGTACTTC
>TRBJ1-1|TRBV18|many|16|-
CASSHYSGPLGTEAFF
TGTGCCAGCTCACACTACTCAGGGCCTCTCGGCACTGAAGCTTTCTTT
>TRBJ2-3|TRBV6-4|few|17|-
CASSDSSSSAGTDTQYF
TGTGCCAGCAGTGACTCGTCTAGCTCTGCTGGCACAGATACGCAGTATTTT
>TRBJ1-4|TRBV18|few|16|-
CASSQGQMATNEKLFF
TGTGCCAGCTCCCAAGGACAGATGGCAACTAATGAAAAACTGTTTTTT
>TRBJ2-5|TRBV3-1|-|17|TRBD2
CASSPTTSGRANEAQYF
TGTGCCAGCAGCCCAACGACTAGCGGGAGGGCCAATGAGGCCCAGTACTTC
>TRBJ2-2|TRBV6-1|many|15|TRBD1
CASSYTGVGTGELFF
TGTGCCAGCAGTTATACAGGGGTGGGGACCGGGGAGCTGTTTTTT
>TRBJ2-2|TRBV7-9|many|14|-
CASSGRGITGELFF
TGTGCCAGCAGCGGCCGGGGCATCACCGGGGAGCTGTTTTTT
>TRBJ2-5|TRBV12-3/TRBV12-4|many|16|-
CASSSNIPSVVGTQYF
TGTGCCAGCAGTTCCAATATTCCTTCGGTGGTTGGGACCCAGTACTTC
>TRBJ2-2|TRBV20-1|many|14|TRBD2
CSATGTRGTGELFF
TGCAGTGCCACCGGGACTAGGGGGACCGGGGAGCTGTTTTTT
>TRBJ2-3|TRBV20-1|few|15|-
CSARPAETRTDTQYF
TGCAGTGCTAGACCGGCGGAAACACGCACAGATACGCAGTATTTT
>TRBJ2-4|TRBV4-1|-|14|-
CASSQEIPGRIQYF
TGCGCCAGCAGCCAAGAAATCCCAGGGCGGATTCAGTACTTC
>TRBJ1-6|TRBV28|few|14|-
CASSDPPAESPLHF
TGTGCCAGCAGCGACCCTCCTGCGGAATCACCCCTCCACTTT